This TCR beta chain derives from a study of identical twins. Trimming took off 9 bases at V and 1 base at J, with 12 bases between the two ends. CDR3 size: 14 residues. Germline V gives CDR1 SGHVS, CDR2 FNYEAQ. Many counts were recorded for this clonotype. TCRdb re-analysed the 5' RACE reads in MiXCR, keeping a single row per CDR3 protein. The data hold approximately 230,000 distinct CDR3 sequences, with 5.5% to 7.5% observed a single time. These data also featured in a second study, about T cells expressing NK-cell markers.

Sample: CD8+ T cells sorted from blood. The receptor comes from a woman aged 18-30 years in good health. The chain couples TRBV7-6 to TRBJ2-2; maybe TRBD2 (5 bases). The chain's CDR3 is CASSRGRNTGELFF. The CDR3, as DNA: TGTGCCAGTTCACGGGGAAGGAACACCGGGGAGCTGTTTTTT.